This TCR beta chain was profiled in a study of blood T cells in healthy people across ages. The CDR3 has 15 residues. The germline CDR1 and CDR2 sequences are SEHNR and FQNEAQ (reference sequence). A second PCR of 7 to 11 cycles used a sample-barcoded 5' primer and a J-beta primer mix. TCRdb passed the 5' RACE reads through MiXCR, listing each CDR3 protein once. The sample holds about a million distinct CDR3 sequences, 40% to 60% seen once. This clonotype has ten or more counts. At one end, the junction sequence differs from germline, possibly due to a read error. This sequence was found in a man aged 25-45 years in good health. The sequenced sample consisted of blood. The chain recombines TRBV7-9 with TRBJ2-7; 10 bases map to TRBD1. In nucleotides, the CDR3 is TGCGCCAGCAGCTTGGTAGGACAGGGGGCCTACGAGCAGTACTTC. Its translation is CASSLVGQGAYEQYF.